Listed below are T cell receptor beta chains from one sample, sequenced in a study of radiotherapy plus CTLA-4 blockade in lung cancer. Measured with immunoSEQ multiplex PCR; TCRdb has only the in-frame clones, and not every one. The sample holds about 99,000 clones, roughly 88% seen once. The sample was peripheral blood, taken from a patient treated with radiotherapy plus ipilimumab. These receptors were collected from a human donor with non-small cell lung cancer that progressed on radiotherapy plus ipilimumab. Both conserved end residues are part of each CDR3. The D gene is left open where the match is weak. The size entry is marked missing in some rows and otherwise reads once, few, many or a size class.

J gene	D gene	V gene	clone size	CDR3 DNA	CDR3 protein
TRBJ2-7	NA	TRBV14	NA	TGTGCCAGCAGCCAAGATGGACCCTACGAGCAGTACTTC	CASSQDGPYEQYF
TRBJ2-1	NA	TRBV27	NA	TGTGCCAGCAGTTTCAATGGACGGAGATTCAATGAGCAGTTCTTC	CASSFNGRRFNEQFF
TRBJ2-1	NA	TRBV21-1	NA	TGTGCCAGCACCTTGGACAGGGGGCACAATGAGCAGTTCTTC	CASTLDRGHNEQFF
TRBJ2-1	TRBD2	TRBV7-3	once	TGTGCCAGCAGCTTACAACTAGCGGGTAATAATGAGCAGTTCTTC	CASSLQLAGNNEQFF
TRBJ2-6	TRBD1	TRBV7-9	NA	TGTGGACAGGGAATAGCTGGGGCCAACGTCCTGACTTTC	CGQGIAGANVLTF
TRBJ1-1	TRBD1	TRBV4-1	once	TGCGCCAGCAGCCCCAGCCGACAGGGCTGGACTGAAGCTTTCTTT	CASSPSRQGWTEAFF
TRBJ2-1	NA	TRBV18	once	TGTGCCAGCTCACCACCTCAGTCCGGAAGGCAGTTCTTC	CASSPPQSGRQFF
TRBJ2-3	NA	TRBV7-9	NA	TGTGCCAGCAGCTTAGATCTGGAGCAGGGCGATACGCAGTATTTT	CASSLDLEQGDTQYF
TRBJ1-2	TRBD1	TRBV9	NA	TGTGCCAGCAGCGCCAGGGGGCGAGTGGATGGCTACACCTTC	CASSARGRVDGYTF
TRBJ1-2	TRBD1	TRBV4-2	NA	TGTGCCAGCAGCCCTGGACAGGCGGACTATGGCTACACCTTC	CASSPGQADYGYTF
TRBJ2-4	TRBD2	TRBV20-1	NA	TGCAGTGCTAGAATAGCGGGAGTGGAATACTTC	CSARIAGVEYF
TRBJ1-1	TRBD1	TRBV7-9	NA	TGTGCCAGCAGCCCGAGGGACAGGGCGAACACTGAAGCTTTCTTT	CASSPRDRANTEAFF
TRBJ2-6	NA	TRBV30	NA	TGTGCCTGGAGAACAAGGGAGAGCTCTGGGGCCAACGTCCTGACTTTC	CAWRTRESSGANVLTF
TRBJ2-7	TRBD2	TRBV29-1	once	TGCAGCGCCAGAAGCGGGAGTTGGAACGAGCAGTACTTC	CSARSGSWNEQYF
TRBJ1-1	NA	TRBV29-1	NA	TGCAGCGCGGCGGGGGGGACTGGCACTGAAGCTTTCTTT	CSAAGGTGTEAFF
TRBJ2-3	NA	TRBV11-3	few	TGTGCCAGCAGCGTTCGAAGCACAGATACGCAGTATTTT	CASSVRSTDTQYF
TRBJ2-6	TRBD1	TRBV5-1	NA	TGCGCCAGCAGCTTGAACCAGGGGGCTACTGGGGCCAACGTCCTGACTTTC	CASSLNQGATGANVLTF
TRBJ1-2	NA	TRBV29-1	NA	TGCAGCGTTGAATCGGGTGACTATGGCTACACCTTC	CSVESGDYGYTF
TRBJ1-1	NA	TRBV4-1	NA	TGCGCCAGCAGCGGTCGGACGGTGAACACTGAAGCTTTCTTT	CASSGRTVNTEAFF
TRBJ2-7	TRBD2	TRBV11-3	NA	TGTGCCAGCAGCCCAGGGACTAGCGGGAGTAACGAGCAGTACTTC	CASSPGTSGSNEQYF
TRBJ1-2	NA	TRBV7-2	few	TGTGCCAGCAGCCCAGGCTTAATAGACTATGGCTACACCTTC	CASSPGLIDYGYTF
TRBJ1-1	NA	TRBV18	NA	TGTGCCAGCTCACGGGACACCTTGAACACTGAAGCTTTCTTT	CASSRDTLNTEAFF
TRBJ2-1	TRBD2	TRBV7-3	NA	TGTGCCAGCACCAAACTAGCGGCCGTCTCCTACAATGAGCAGTTCTTC	CASTKLAAVSYNEQFF
TRBJ1-2	TRBD1	TRBV18	NA	TGTGCCAGCTCACAAGGCCGGGACAGGGTCTATGGCTACACCTTC	CASSQGRDRVYGYTF
TRBJ2-1	NA	TRBV6-5	NA	TGCGCCAGCAGTTACGGAGCGGGTAGGAATGAGCAGTTCTTC	CASSYGAGRNEQFF
TRBJ1-4	TRBD1	TRBV5-1	NA	TGCGCCAGCAGCCGGCAGGCAGGGGGCGATGAAAACCTGTTTTTT	CASSRQAGGDENLFF
TRBJ1-1	NA	TRBV30	NA	TGTGCCTGGAGTGTAGTAAAGGAAAGCGCTGAAGCTTTCTTT	CAWSVVKESAEAFF
TRBJ2-3	TRBD2	TRBV18	NA	TGTGCCAGCTCACCGAGCATAGCGGGAGGGCCGGATACGCAGTATTTT	CASSPSIAGGPDTQYF
TRBJ2-3	NA	TRBV15	NA	TGTGCCACCAGGACGGGGCGGGAAGGGTATAAGTCTACGCAGTATTTT	CATRTGREGYKSTQYF
TRBJ2-5	NA	TRBV27	NA	TGTGCCAGCAGTTTATATCCGGGGGCAGGGTTAGAGACCCAGTACTTC	CASSLYPGAGLETQYF
TRBJ1-1	NA	TRBV7-6	NA	TGTGCCAGCAGCTTTGCCTTAGGTGAAGCTTTCTTT	CASSFALGEAFF
TRBJ2-7	NA	TRBV5-1	NA	TGCGCCAGCAGCTTGGAGGGGACGACGTACGAGCAGTACTTC	CASSLEGTTYEQYF
TRBJ1-5	NA	TRBV2	NA	TGTGCCAGCAGTGAAGCGCGTGGAGATCAGCCCCAGCATTTT	CASSEARGDQPQHF
TRBJ1-1	TRBD1	TRBV5-1	NA	TGCGCCAGCAGCACTAGGACAGGGGGGAACACTGAAGCTTTCTTT	CASSTRTGGNTEAFF
TRBJ2-3	TRBD2	TRBV29-1	NA	TGCAGCGCTACTAGCGCAAGCACAGATACGCAGTATTTT	CSATSASTDTQYF
TRBJ2-1	TRBD2	TRBV7-9	NA	TGTGCCAGCAGCTTAACCACAGCGGGAGTGATCCACAATGAGCAGTTCTTC	CASSLTTAGVIHNEQFF
TRBJ2-1	TRBD2	TRBV14	NA	TGTGCCAGCAGCCCCCTCGACCTAGCGGGATCCTTAAAGTTCCCCAATGAGCAGTTCTTC	CASSPLDLAGSLKFPNEQFF
TRBJ2-7	NA	TRBV7-2	NA	TGTGCCAGCAGCGCCCGGGGTGTCGGGATCTCCTACGAGCAGTACTTC	CASSARGVGISYEQYF
TRBJ2-1	NA	TRBV11-3	NA	TGTGCCAGCAGCTTTAGCCTGAACAATGAGCAGTTCTTC	CASSFSLNNEQFF
TRBJ2-7	NA	TRBV4-1	NA	TGCGCCAGCAGCCAAGAACCCGGCAGCGTAACCTACGAGCAGTACTTC	CASSQEPGSVTYEQYF
TRBJ1-1	NA	TRBV6-5	once	TGTGCCAGCAGCCCGAACTCGGGGGGGACTGAAGCTTTCTTT	CASSPNSGGTEAFF
TRBJ2-1	TRBD1	TRBV2	NA	TGTGCCAGCAGTGAAGCCAAACAGGGGACCCTAGCCTACAATGAGCAGTTCTTC	CASSEAKQGTLAYNEQFF
TRBJ1-2	NA	TRBV4-1	NA	TGCGCCAGCAGCCAAGAGGGGTTTTCGACAGGCGGCGGCTACACCTTC	CASSQEGFSTGGGYTF
TRBJ2-7	NA	TRBV18	once	TGTGCCAGCTCTTTCAGACCCTACGAGCAGTACTTC	CASSFRPYEQYF
TRBJ2-1	NA	TRBV6-5	NA	TGTGCCAGCAGTTACAGGGCGCTCTCCTACAATGAGCAGTTCTTC	CASSYRALSYNEQFF
TRBJ2-5	TRBD1	TRBV19	once	TGTGCCAGTAGTACCGGGACAGGACAAGGAAGAGAGACCCAGTACTTC	CASSTGTGQGRETQYF
TRBJ2-2	NA	TRBV5-1	NA	TGCGCCAGCTCGACTGTCCCGGGACAGAACACCGGGGAGCTGTTTTTT	CASSTVPGQNTGELFF
TRBJ1-2	NA	TRBV10-3	NA	TGTGCCATCAGTGAGTCGACCTTAATCACCCCTAGCCGCCAGAGATATGGCTACACCTTC	CAISESTLITPSRQRYGYTF
TRBJ2-1	TRBD2	TRBV7-9	NA	TGTGCCAGCAGCTTAAGCGGGATGAGGAATGAGCAGTTCTTC	CASSLSGMRNEQFF
TRBJ1-2	TRBD1	TRBV27	NA	TGTGCCAGCAGTTTACAGGGGGCACAGGGTGGCTACACCTTC	CASSLQGAQGGYTF
TRBJ2-5	NA	TRBV11-2	NA	TGTGCCAGCAGCCAAACAGGGTACCAAGAGACCCAGTACTTC	CASSQTGYQETQYF
TRBJ2-7	NA	TRBV14	NA	TGTGCCAGCAGCCAAGAACGGAGGGAATTCTACGAGCAGTACTTC	CASSQERREFYEQYF
TRBJ2-2	NA	TRBV12-5	NA	TGTGCTAGTGGCTTGGGGCTAGGGAACACCGGGGAGCTGTTTTTT	CASGLGLGNTGELFF
TRBJ2-7	NA	TRBV4-2	NA	TGTGCCAGCAGCCAACGACCGGAGTTCGAGCAGTACTTC	CASSQRPEFEQYF
TRBJ1-3	NA	TRBV7-9	once	TGTGCCAGCAGTCTAAACAGGGAGGTGGGAAACACCATATATTTT	CASSLNREVGNTIYF
TRBJ2-3	TRBD2	TRBV18	NA	TGTGCCAGCTCACTGCTAGCGGGAGGCACAGATACGCAGTATTTT	CASSLLAGGTDTQYF
TRBJ1-5	TRBD1	TRBV4-1	NA	TGCGCCAGCAGCCACGGACAGGGGCTTACTCAGCCCCAGCATTTT	CASSHGQGLTQPQHF
TRBJ2-5	NA	TRBV29-1	NA	TGCAGCGTCGTCGGATACCTCTTAAGCCAAGAGACCCAGTACTTC	CSVVGYLLSQETQYF